This TCR beta chain was captured in a study of siplizumab effects on memory and regulatory T cells. Germline CDR1 reads LNHDA; CDR2 reads SQIVND (reference sequence). Between the trimmed V and J ends, which lost 6 bases and 0 bases, there was a span of 14 bases. The length of the CDR3 is 16 residues. Study-wide findings and caveats: Roughly 80-96% of proliferating CD4+ or CD8+ clones defied assignment to a naive or memory phenotype.

On this clone: What it binds is unknown.

Measured with immunoSEQ multiplex PCR; TCRdb has only the in-frame clones, and not every one. The repertoire consists of more than 85,000 clones, with about 90% occurring once and the leading ten covering 0.65% to 0.9%. The rearrangement links TRBV19 to TRBJ1-4; D may be TRBD1 (5 bases). The sample taken for sequencing was Tregs sorted from blood. The TCR originated in a human donor in good health. The CDR3 sequence is CASRSARGATNEKLFF. The CDR3 region has the DNA TGTGCCAGTAGATCCGCGAGGGGTGCAACTAATGAAAAACTGTTTTTT.